This T cell receptor beta chain is from a study of cytomegalovirus exposure and HLA in healthy donors. Points from the study as a whole: Accurate HLA-A and HLA-B prediction from TCR beta sequences was reported for most subjects. According to the study, some 160 TCR beta chains were cytomegalovirus-associated. TCR beta chain V- and J-gene trimming was linked, in a later analysis, to a missense variant in DCLRE1C.

Germline V gene data show CDR1 as SGHRS and CDR2 as YFSETQ. There are 15 residues in the CDR3. V lost 5 bases and J 0 bases, leaving 14 bases between the germline ends. 60 Vbeta and 13 Jbeta primers were used in PCR. The assay was immunoSEQ multiplex PCR, and TCRdb's table has in-frame clones only and misses some. In the table there are 100,000 to 150,000 clones, 80% to 85% of which are singletons. Points on this clone: Its antigen remains unknown.

The sequenced sample consisted of PBMCs. The source of this sequence is a man younger than 35 in good health and CMV-seronegative. The rearrangement joins TRBV5-1 to TRBJ1-1; D is uncertain. The CDR3 spells CASRPPSGLNTEAFF. In DNA, the CDR3 is TGCGCCAGCAGGCCTCCCAGTGGGCTGAACACTGAAGCTTTCTTT.